These 9 T cell receptor beta chains share one sample of origin, sequenced in a study of vaccination and CD4 T cells after COVID-19. MiXCR, applied by TCRdb to the PCR reads, yields one record per CDR3 protein. The data contain roughly 18,000 distinct CDR3 sequences, approximately 67% of them singletons. Specimen: CD4+ T cells from blood, collected before SARS-CoV-2 vaccination. The receptor set was obtained from a human donor who had recovered from COVID-19.

The chain links TRBV6-1 to TRBJ2-5; D is undetermined. The germline V and J ends were trimmed by 5 bases and 0 bases, with 13 bases remaining between them. Germline V gene lookup returns CDR1 MNHNS and CDR2 SASEGT. The CDR3 has 15 amino acids. As DNA, the CDR3 is TGTGCCAGCAGTCGCGACGTATTATACCAAGAGACCCAGTACTTC. Translation gives CASSRDVLYQETQYF.

This chain uses TRBV11-2 with TRBJ2-5; a possible D gene is TRBD2 (5 bases). This CDR3 has 14 amino acids. Germline V gene sequence: CDR1 SGHAT, CDR2 FQNNGV. Trimming left V 6 bases short and J 5 bases short, with 16 bases between. CDR3: CASSYTRASETQYF. The CDR3 nucleotides are TGTGCCAGCAGTTATACTAGGGCTTCGGAGACCCAGTACTTC. The variable domain in full, completed from reference TRBV11-2 and TRBJ2-5, reads EAGVAQSPRYKIIEKRQSVAFWCNPISGHATLYWYQQILGQGPKLLIQFQNNGVVDDSQLPKDRFSAERLKGVDSTLKIQPAKLEDSAVYLCASSYTRASETQYFGPGTRLLVL.

DNA for the CDR3: TGTGCCAGCAGCTTAGATCAGCTAGCGGGCACCGGGGAGCTGTTTTTT. This sequence encodes CASSLDQLAGTGELFF. The V and J genes are TRBV11-2 and TRBJ2-2; TRBD2 agrees at 8 bases. Germline loops: CDR1 SGHAT, CDR2 FQNNGV. V dropped 0 bases and J dropped 4; count of bases not matched to a gene: 4. The CDR3 has 16 residues. The full variable domain, in which reference TRBV11-2 and TRBJ2-2 provide the parts outside the CDR3, is EAGVAQSPRYKIIEKRQSVAFWCNPISGHATLYWYQQILGQGPKLLIQFQNNGVVDDSQLPKDRFSAERLKGVDSTLKIQPAKLEDSAVYLCASSLDQLAGTGELFFGEGSRLTVL.

The rearrangement joins TRBV20-1 to TRBJ1-6; D not resolved. The V end was cut by 3 bases, the J end by 7 bases, with 19 bases between. The CDR3 sequence is 16 residues long. Germline assignment: CDR1 DFQATT and CDR2 SNEGSKA (reference sequence). CDR3 residues: CSASIPLRTANSPLHF. The CDR3 DNA reads as TGCAGTGCTAGTATCCCTTTGAGGACTGCGAATTCACCCCTCCACTTT.

The chain employs TRBV2 and TRBJ2-3, with 12 bases lining up with TRBD2. V was clipped by 8 bases and J by 3 bases; unmatched bases: 6. Germline assignment: CDR1 SNHLY and CDR2 FYNNEI. The CDR3 is 15 residues long. In DNA, the CDR3 is TGTGCCAGCGGAAACGGACTAGCGGGGACAGATACGCAGTATTTT. This encodes CASGNGLAGTDTQYF.

CDR3 in DNA: TGTGCCAGCAGTTTAAGAGGGCCTTCACCCCTCCACTTT. It encodes CASSLRGPSPLHF. The V gene is TRBV12-3 or TRBV12-4, the J gene TRBJ1-6; D not certain. V lost 2 bases and J 9 bases, leaving 8 bases between the germline ends. This CDR3 comprises 13 residues.

The rearrangement joins TRBV19 to TRBJ2-5; 9 nucleotides match TRBD2. Germline lookup yields CDR1 LNHDA and CDR2 SQIVND (reference sequence). The CDR3 runs 12 residues. V gave up 8 bases and J gave up 3 bases; unmatched junction bases: 1. This CDR3 is CASSSGKETQYF. The DNA of the CDR3 is TGTGCCAGTTCTAGCGGGAAAGAGACCCAGTACTTC.

The V gene is TRBV14, the J gene TRBJ1-1; TRBD1 might be the D (5 bases). Deletions cut 1 base from V and 2 bases from J, with 8 bases between. Germline CDR1 is SGHDN and CDR2 is FVKESK. The CDR3 sequence is 14 residues long. The CDR3 sequence is CASSQVQGNTEAFF. In DNA form, the CDR3 reads TGTGCCAGCAGCCAAGTGCAGGGCAACACTGAAGCTTTCTTT.

V and J are TRBV20-1 and TRBJ1-1, with D unclear. Germline V gives CDR1 DFQATT, CDR2 SNEGSKA (reference sequence). Trimming shortened V by 0 bases and J by 0 bases, and 14 bases separated the two germline ends. This CDR3 contains 16 residues. For the CDR3, the DNA is TGCAGTGCTAGAGAACTATCTGTATGGATGAACACTGAAGCTTTCTTT. It encodes CSARELSVWMNTEAFF.